The 16 T cell receptor beta chains below all came from one sample that was sequenced in a study of blood T cells in healthy people across ages. Primers used in a second PCR of roughly 6 to 11 cycles were a sample-barcoded 5' primer and a J-beta primer mix. TCRdb reprocessed the 5' RACE reads via MiXCR and lists one record per CDR3 protein. The sample yields 1.5 million to 2 million distinct CDR3 sequences, around 50% seen once. Source material: blood. The receptor source for this set is a woman aged 40 to 50 in good health.

V and J are TRBV7-2 and TRBJ2-4, with 9 bases aligning to TRBD1. The J call may not be correct, given that the DNA end is closer to TRBJ2-5. Germline V lookup: CDR1 SGHTA, CDR2 FQGNSA. This CDR3 is built from 16 residues. The chain's CDR3 is CASSPDRGVTFETQYF. The CDR3 coding sequence is TGTGCCAGCAGTCCCGACAGGGGGGTAACCTTTGAGACCCAGTACTTC.

The chain uses TRBV20-1 and TRBJ1-5; D is uncertain. Germline values: CDR1 DFQATT, CDR2 SNEGSKA (reference sequence). The CDR3 consists of 15 residues. The ends were cut back, 6 bases at V and 4 bases at J, with 19 bases in the middle. In nucleotides, the CDR3 is TGCAGTGCGAAAGACCCGCCCGTTTCAAATCAGCCCCAGCATTTT. The encoded protein is CSAKDPPVSNQPQHF.

This rearrangement joins TRBV9 to TRBJ2-5; possibly TRBD2 for D (5 bases). The CDR3 spans 15 residues. V was pared by 6 bases and J by 1 base, with 16 bases between. Germline CDR1 reads SGDLS; CDR2 reads YYNGEE. CDR3 residues: CASKRRWGVQETQYF. The DNA of the CDR3 is TGTGCCAGCAAACGACGTTGGGGAGTCCAAGAGACCCAGTACTTC.

This clonotype appeared a few times. V is TRBV6-6 and J is TRBJ2-1, with D tentatively TRBD1 (5 bases). V lost 1 base and J 6 bases, leaving 16 bases between the germline ends. This CDR3 is 16 amino acids long. The germline V gene has CDR1 MNHNY and CDR2 SVGAGI (reference sequence). CDR3 in DNA: TGTGCCAGCAGTTACTTGGGGCAGGGCTTGGGCAATGAGCAGTTCTTC. It encodes CASSYLGQGLGNEQFF.

The rearrangement uses TRBV13 and TRBJ2-1, with 8 bases aligning to TRBD2. The CDR3 runs to 15 residues. V shed 5 bases and J 5 bases; nucleotides not matched to a gene: 8. Germline V gene lookup returns CDR1 PRHDT and CDR2 FYEKMQ (reference sequence). This CDR3 reads CASSPLGAGDNEQFF. Written as DNA, the CDR3 is TGTGCCAGCAGCCCCCTGGGAGCGGGGGACAATGAGCAGTTCTTC.

The chain has TRBV7-2 and TRBJ2-3, with D perhaps TRBD1 or TRBD2 (5 bases each). Trimming pared 4 bases from V and 8 bases from J, leaving 22 bases between. Looked up from germline, CDR1 is SGHTA and CDR2 is FQGNSA. This CDR3 has 16 residues. DNA for the CDR3: TGTGCCAGCAGCTATTTCTTGGGGGTTCAAGGGGTTACGCAGTATTTT. It specifies CASSYFLGVQGVTQYF.

About this clonotype: Germline and junction disagree at one end, which may indicate a read error. The CDR3 region is CANSQGSGLYEQYF. The CDR3, as DNA: TGCGCCAACAGCCAAGGATCAGGGCTATACGAGCAGTACTTC. The chain employs TRBV4-1 and TRBJ2-7, with D possibly being TRBD1 (5 bases). The CDR3 runs to 14 residues. In germline, CDR1 is MGHRA, CDR2 YSYEKL.

This clonotype was detected a few times. The rearrangement joins TRBV27 to TRBJ2-3; tentative D call: TRBD2 (7 bases). Trimming took 7 bases from V and 4 from J, leaving 27 bases between them. Germline V gives CDR1 MNHEY, CDR2 SMNVEV (reference sequence). CDR3 size: 18 residues. The CDR3 nucleotides read TGTGCCAGCACCCGAAGGGGGAAAGCGGGGTTTTTGGCAGATACGCAGTATTTT. Protein sequence: CASTRRGKAGFLADTQYF.

The genes are TRBV4-1 and TRBJ2-3, with TRBD2 identical over 7 bases. V trimming: 5 bases; J trimming: 3 bases; junction bases outside the gene matches: 14. Germline loops: CDR1 MGHRA, CDR2 YSYEKL. The CDR3 covers 17 residues. The CDR3 bases are TGCGCCAGCAGCTTAAGACTGGGGGGGGGAGGTACAGATACGCAGTATTTT. Encoded protein: CASSLRLGGGGTDTQYF.

The V call is TRBV6-6, the J call TRBJ1-6; D is unresolved. Trimming removed 11 bases from V and 0 bases from J, with 11 bases in between. The germline gives CDR1 MNHNY, CDR2 SVGAGI (reference sequence). There are 14 residues in the CDR3. CDR3 DNA: TGTGCCCACGGGGAGAGCTCCTATAATTCACCCCTCCACTTT. It specifies CAHGESSYNSPLHF.

This clonotype appeared a single time. The chain recombines TRBV20-1 with TRBJ2-3; 7 bases are shared with TRBD2. CDR3 length: 14 residues. Losses at the gene ends were 6 bases for V and 5 bases for J; bases not matched to a gene: 11. The germline V gene has CDR1 DFQATT and CDR2 SNEGSKA (reference sequence). Here the CDR3 reads CSALGPGGKDTQYF. DNA of the CDR3: TGCAGTGCGCTAGGGCCCGGGGGGAAAGATACGCAGTATTTT.

The chain carries TRBV18 and TRBJ2-7; D is unresolved. The length of the CDR3 is 15 residues. In germline, CDR1 is KGHSH, CDR2 LQKENI. Deletions cut 3 bases from V and 2 bases from J, with 14 bases between. CDR3: CASSPRVSDPYEQYF. The CDR3 nucleotides are TGTGCCAGCTCACCCCGAGTAAGCGACCCCTACGAGCAGTACTTC.

This clonotype was picked up a small number of times. The chain joins TRBV6-1 to TRBJ2-3; 10 bases map to TRBD1. Per the germline V gene, CDR1 is MNHNS and CDR2 is SASEGT. The CDR3 consists of 15 residues. J lost 7 bases, V lost 6 bases, and 10 bases had no gene match. CDR3 sequence: CASSAGTGVENTQYF. CDR3 DNA sequence: TGTGCCAGCAGCGCCGGGACAGGGGTCGAGAATACGCAGTATTTT.

The chain joins TRBV6-2 or TRBV6-3 to TRBJ2-5; 9 bases are a match to TRBD1. Gene TRBJ2-7 matches the end of the DNA better, so the J call may be wrong. The CDR3 covers 15 residues. Germline V gene lookup returns CDR1 MNHEY and CDR2 SVGEGT. The DNA of the CDR3 is TGTGCCAGCAGTAAACCGGGACAGGGCTTCAACGAGCAGTACTTC. Amino acids: CASSKPGQGFNEQYF.

This clonotype was observed a handful of times. The J gene is TRBJ2-6, the V gene TRBV28; tentative D call: TRBD1 (7 bases). Germline-derived CDR1 and CDR2 are MDHEN and SYDVKM. V was pared by 5 bases and J by 4 bases, with 18 bases between. The length of the CDR3 is 17 residues. The CDR3, as DNA: TGTGCCAGCAGTCAAAAGAGCAGGGGGAGGGGGGCCAACGTCCTGACTTTC. Translation gives CASSQKSRGRGANVLTF.

V usage is TRBV6-1 and J usage is TRBJ1-1; 8 positions match TRBD1. Germline CDR1 reads MNHNS; CDR2 reads SASEGT. The trim removed 11 bases at V and 6 bases at J, leaving 8 bases unmatched. The CDR3 consists of 12 residues. In DNA, the CDR3 is TGTGCCGGCCAGGGGGCCGGCGCTGAAGCTTTCTTT. Its protein is CAGQGAGAEAFF.